The text below deals with one TCR beta chain. Data came from immunoSEQ multiplex PCR; TCRdb stores just in-frame clones and leaves some out. The profile shows roughly 300,000 clones, more than 75% of them singletons. Participants reported their clinical history, and cohort assignment relied on those reports. This sample was included in a study of blood T cell repertoires in COVID-19. The sample was PBMCs or T cells enriched from blood (not recorded which). This sequence was found in a young woman who had recovered from COVID-19.

CDR3 sequence (DNA): TGTGCCAGCAGTTACCCCGACAGGGGAGGCAATCAGCCCCAGCATTTT. This sequence encodes CASSYPDRGGNQPQHF. The rearrangement links TRBV6-2 or TRBV6-3 to TRBJ1-5, with TRBD1 matching 8 bases. Germline V gene sequence: CDR1 MNHEY, CDR2 SVGEGT. This CDR3 has 16 residues. The trim removed 2 bases at V and 2 bases at J, leaving 5 bases unmatched.